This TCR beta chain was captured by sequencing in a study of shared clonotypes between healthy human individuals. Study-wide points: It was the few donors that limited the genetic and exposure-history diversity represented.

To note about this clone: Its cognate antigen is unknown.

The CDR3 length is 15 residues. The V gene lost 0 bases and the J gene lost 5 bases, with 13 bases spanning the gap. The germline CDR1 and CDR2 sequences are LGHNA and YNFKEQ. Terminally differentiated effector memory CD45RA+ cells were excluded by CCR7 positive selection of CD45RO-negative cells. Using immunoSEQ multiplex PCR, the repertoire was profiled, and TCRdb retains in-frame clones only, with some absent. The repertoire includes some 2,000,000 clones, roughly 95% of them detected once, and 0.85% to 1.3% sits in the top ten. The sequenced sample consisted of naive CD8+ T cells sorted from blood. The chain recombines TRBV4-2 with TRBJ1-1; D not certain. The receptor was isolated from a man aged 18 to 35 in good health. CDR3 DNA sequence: TGTGCCAGCAGCCAAGATGGAGGGTGGGGAACTGAAGCTTTCTTT. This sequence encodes CASSQDGGWGTEAFF.